This is a list of T cell receptor beta chains from one sample in a study of T cell repertoires in cytomegalovirus infection. Their specific antigens are unknown. Using its own MiXCR run on the reads, TCRdb lists one record per CDR3 protein. This sample has nearly 700,000 distinct CDR3 sequences, with around 31% found just once. Sequencing used cultured PBMCs, obtained from culture after CMV antigen stimulation. Source of these receptors: a human donor in good health (CMV status not recorded). Some clones in this sample may be carry-over from other donors' samples. CDR3s include the opening cysteine and the closing phenylalanine or tryptophan. Fields, in order: D gene, V gene, J gene, clone size, CDR3 DNA, CDR3 protein. The D gene is left open where the match is weak. The listing skips clone size in some rows; elsewhere it reads once, few, many or a size class.

TRBD2,TRBV20-1,TRBJ2-3,-,TGCAGTGCTAGCCCGCGGGGGGATACGCAGTATTTT,CSASPRGDTQYF
TRBD1,TRBV7-7,TRBJ2-3,few,TGTGCCAGCAGCCCGACGGACAGGCCCACAGATACGCAGTATTTT,CASSPTDRPTDTQYF
TRBD1,TRBV4-1,TRBJ2-2,-,TGCGCCAGCAGCCAAGATAGTACAGGGGCCGGGGAGCTGTTTTTT,CASSQDSTGAGELFF
TRBD2,TRBV7-9,TRBJ2-1,-,TGTGCCAGCAGCTTAGGGCCCGCTAGCGGCTACAATGAGCAGTTCTTC,CASSLGPASGYNEQFF
TRBD1,TRBV19,TRBJ1-1,few,TGTGCCAGTATCAAACAACAGGGGTACACTGAAGCTTTCTTT,CASIKQQGYTEAFF
-,TRBV10-3,TRBJ2-1,few,TGTGCCATCAGTGAGTCGTATGGAGGGGAGGACAATGAGCAGTTCTTC,CAISESYGGEDNEQFF
TRBD1,TRBV6-8,TRBJ1-4,-,TGTGCCAGTCTGCCCGGGACAGGGAATGAAAAACTGTTTTTT,CASLPGTGNEKLFF
TRBD2,TRBV20-1,TRBJ2-1,-,TGCAGTGCCGACGAGGCATTTGGAGCGGGAGGGATAAATGAGCAGTTCTTC,CSADEAFGAGGINEQFF
-,TRBV7-8,TRBJ2-3,few,TGTGCCAGCAGCTTAGCGCGCGGCGTTGGGGGAGATACGCAGTATTTT,CASSLARGVGGDTQYF
-,TRBV14,TRBJ2-6,-,TGTGCCAGCAGCCAAGTAGGAGCCAACGTCCTGACTTTC,CASSQVGANVLTF
TRBD2,TRBV19,TRBJ2-1,-,TGTGCCAGTAGGCCACTAGCGGGAGCCTACAATGAGCAGTTCTTC,CASRPLAGAYNEQFF
TRBD1,TRBV6-1,TRBJ2-3,once,TGTGCCAGCAAAAAAGGGGGACAGATCAGTAAAGGGCAGTATTTT,CASKKGGQISKGQYF
-,TRBV10-1,TRBJ2-7,-,TGCGCCAGCAGTGAGTCAGCGGAGCAGTACTTC,CASSESAEQYF
-,TRBV11-2,TRBJ2-5,many,TGTGCCAGCAGCTTAGTTGAGGCAGAAGAGACCCAGTACTTC,CASSLVEAEETQYF
-,TRBV28,TRBJ2-2,-,TGTGCCAGCAGTTGGACCCGCTACGGGGAGCTGTTTTTT,CASSWTRYGELFF
TRBD2,TRBV6-1,TRBJ2-3,few,TGTGCCAGCAGTGGGTGGGCGGGAGGGCCTTTAGATACGCAGTATTTT,CASSGWAGGPLDTQYF
-,TRBV12-3/TRBV12-4,TRBJ1-6,-,TGTGCCAGCAGTGGACGGAGGACCGACTCACCCCTCCACTTT,CASSGRRTDSPLHF
TRBD2,TRBV27,TRBJ2-7,-,TGTGCCAGCGGCCTGCACGGGGGGGCCTACGAGCAGTACTTC,CASGLHGGAYEQYF
TRBD2,TRBV7-9,TRBJ2-1,-,TGTGCCAGCAGCCAAACGGCCGGACTAGCGGGGGGATTTTACTACATTGAGCAGTTCTTC,CASSQTAGLAGGFYYIEQFF
TRBD2,TRBV7-9,TRBJ2-1,few,TGTGCCAGCAGCTTACCGTTGGGGTTAGCGGGGGCGGAATGGAATGAGCAGTTCTTC,CASSLPLGLAGAEWNEQFF
TRBD1,TRBV7-9,TRBJ2-1,-,TGTGCCAGCAGCCCGATGATAGGTACAGGGACAGAGCCCTACAATGAGCAGTTCTTC,CASSPMIGTGTEPYNEQFF
-,TRBV20-1,TRBJ2-4,-,TGCAGTGCTAGCGTTCCAGTACGAGCCAAAAACATTCAGTACTTC,CSASVPVRAKNIQYF
TRBD1,TRBV27,TRBJ2-6,-,TGTGCCAGCAGTGGGGGGACAGGGGCTGTCTCTGGGGCCAACGTCCTGACTTTC,CASSGGTGAVSGANVLTF
-,TRBV7-2,TRBJ2-7,many,TGTGCCAGCAGCCAGGCCCAAGCAAAGTACTTC,CASSQAQAKYF
-,TRBV7-2,TRBJ1-5,few,TGTGCCAGCAGCTTAGAGCCGGGAATCGGTCAGCCCCAGCATTTT,CASSLEPGIGQPQHF
-,TRBV20-1,TRBJ2-3,-,TGCAGTGCTTGGGGGGCCGGGTTAGATACGCAGTATTTT,CSAWGAGLDTQYF
-,TRBV11-2,TRBJ2-1,-,TGTGCCAGCAGCTTAGTAGAGCCCTACAATGAGCAGTTCTTC,CASSLVEPYNEQFF
TRBD2,TRBV7-2,TRBJ2-5,many,TGTGCCAGCAGCCCCCGGGTAGCGGGAGTCGCAGAGACCCAGTACTTC,CASSPRVAGVAETQYF